A selection of T cell receptor beta chains follows, all from one sample in a study of blood T cells in healthy people across ages. One entry per CDR3 protein, called by TCRdb with MiXCR from the 5' RACE reads. The sample contains about 900,000 distinct CDR3 sequences, approximately 49% of which appear only once. Sample: blood. Receptors were obtained from a man aged 30 to 45 in good health. CDR3s include the opening cysteine and the closing phenylalanine or tryptophan. A D gene is named only where the DNA matches it firmly. Clone size appears in some rows only: once, few, many, or a class for an expanded clone.

clone_size cdr3_length j_call d_call v_call cdr3_nt cdr3_aa
. 16 TRBJ2-5 TRBD1 TRBV4-2 TGTGCCAGCAGCCAAGATAGCAGGGGGAATGGAGAGACCCAGTACTTC CASSQDSRGNGETQYF
. 16 TRBJ2-5 . TRBV3-1 TGTGCCAGCAGCCAAGAGTCCGGGAGCGTATACAATGAGCAGTACTTC CASSQESGSVYNEQYF
. 15 TRBJ2-5 TRBD1 TRBV11-1 TGTGCCAGCAGCCCACGGGACAGGGGGCCCAATGAGCAGTACTTC CASSPRDRGPNEQYF
once 14 TRBJ1-2 TRBD1 TRBV2 TGTGCCAGCAGTGACCGGGGACAGATCTATGGCTACACCTTC CASSDRGQIYGYTF
. 16 TRBJ2-7 TRBD1 TRBV27 TGTGCCAGCAGGCCAAATTCCGGGACAGGGACCTCCGAGCAGTACTTC CASRPNSGTGTSEQYF
. 14 TRBJ2-7 . TRBV5-1 TGCGCCAGCAGTGGAATTACCGGGACCGACGAGCAGTACTTC CASSGITGTDEQYF
. 17 TRBJ1-6 . TRBV2 TGTGCCAGCAGAGCGAGGCCTCCGGGACATCAGCATTCACCCCTCCACTTT CASRARPPGHQHSPLHF
. 12 TRBJ2-3 . TRBV7-2 TGTGCCAGCAGCCCCACTTCCGGTGCGCAGTATTTT CASSPTSGAQYF
. 14 TRBJ2-5 . TRBV6-5 TGTGCCAGCAGTCCGCGCCGATCGATGGAGACCCAGTACTTC CASSPRRSMETQYF
. 15 TRBJ2-3 TRBD1 TRBV4-1 TGCGCCAGCAGCCAGACAGGGTTGAATGCAGATACGCAGTATTTT CASSQTGLNADTQYF
. 13 TRBJ1-2 . TRBV28 TGTGCCAGCAGTTTAATCAGGTTCTATGGCTACACCTTC CASSLIRFYGYTF
. 16 TRBJ1-5 . TRBV21-1 TGTGCCAGCAGCAGTGACGGGGCTGGTAGCAATCAGCCCCAGCATTTT CASSSDGAGSNQPQHF
. 15 TRBJ2-3 . TRBV28 TGTGCCAGCAGGGGGGGAGGGGGCTTCACAGATACGCAGTATTTT CASRGGGGFTDTQYF
. 18 TRBJ2-1 TRBD2 TRBV9 TGTGCCAGCAGCGTAGCCTCTAGCGGGGGGTTAGTTAGAGATGAGCAGTTCTTC CASSVASSGGLVRDEQFF
. 15 TRBJ1-5 . TRBV6-1 TGTGCCAGCAGAGAGCAGGACAGAATGAATCAGCCCCAGCATTTT CASREQDRMNQPQHF
. 15 TRBJ1-1 . TRBV12-3/TRBV12-4 TGTGCCAGCAGACTCTTGGGAGTGCTTAACACTGAAGCTTTCTTT CASRLLGVLNTEAFF
. 16 TRBJ2-3 TRBD1 TRBV9 TGTGCCAGCAGCGTAGAGACAGGGGGATGGACAGATACGCAGTATTTT CASSVETGGWTDTQYF
few 17 TRBJ2-1 TRBD2 TRBV27 TGTGCCAGCAGTTCCCTACTAGCGGGGGGTTTGGGGAATGAGCAGTTCTTC CASSSLLAGGLGNEQFF
. 14 TRBJ1-2 . TRBV2 TGTGCCAGCAGTGAAGAGGGGGGGAACTATGGCTACACCTTC CASSEEGGNYGYTF
. 15 TRBJ2-1 . TRBV28 TGTGCCAGCAGTCACCGGGACACCGGCTACAATGAGCAGTTCTTC CASSHRDTGYNEQFF
. 14 TRBJ1-2 . TRBV4-3 TGCACCAGCAGCCAAGGGGACGGTAACTATGGCTACACCTTC CTSSQGDGNYGYTF
. 12 TRBJ2-1 . TRBV6-6 TGTGCCAGCAGTCGGGGCCCTAATGAGCAGTTCTTC CASSRGPNEQFF
. 16 TRBJ1-4 TRBD1 TRBV4-1 TGCGCCAGCAGCCGGGACAGCCAGCCAACTAATGAAAAACTGTTTTTT CASSRDSQPTNEKLFF
. 15 TRBJ1-5 . TRBV27 TGTGCCAGCGGGCCCAGGGTAAATAGCAATCAGCCCCAGCATTTT CASGPRVNSNQPQHF
. 15 TRBJ2-7 TRBD1 TRBV6-5 TGTGCCAGCAGTTACAAAGACAGGGGTCCCTACGAGCAGTACTTC CASSYKDRGPYEQYF
few 17 TRBJ1-5 TRBD1 TRBV27 TGTGCCAGCAGCACCCAGACAGGGGGGTTAAGCAATCAGCCCCAGCATTTT CASSTQTGGLSNQPQHF
few 17 TRBJ2-4 TRBD2 TRBV7-2 TGTGCCAGCAGCTTGACGACTAGCGGGGGGGCCAAAAACATTCAGTACTTC CASSLTTSGGAKNIQYF
. 18 TRBJ2-3 TRBD2 TRBV6-1 TGTGCCAGCAGTGAAGCTACTAGCGGGGGGGGTTCATCAGATACGCAGTATTTT CASSEATSGGGSSDTQYF
. 18 TRBJ1-2 TRBD1 TRBV15 TGTGCCACCAGCAGAGAGCCCCCGGGACAGCGTATAGGCTATGGCTACACCTTC CATSREPPGQRIGYGYTF
. 15 TRBJ2-7 . TRBV4-1 TGCGCCAGCAGCCAAGTGGCCAAACTCTCCTACGAGCAGTACTTC CASSQVAKLSYEQYF
. 13 TRBJ1-1 TRBD1 TRBV29-1 TGCAGCGTCCTCCGGGACAGCTCCCTTGAAGCTTTCTTT CSVLRDSSLEAFF
few 13 TRBJ1-2 . TRBV7-2 TGTGCCAGCAGCCGACCGGGACTTATGGGCTACACCTTC CASSRPGLMGYTF
. 16 TRBJ2-5 TRBD2 TRBV5-1 TGCGCCAGCAGCTTGGATACCACTAGCGGGTCACAGACCCAGTACTTC CASSLDTTSGSQTQYF
. 14 TRBJ2-5 . TRBV28 TGTGCCAGCAGTAGCTGGACACGCCAAGAGACCCAGTACTTC CASSSWTRQETQYF
. 15 TRBJ2-5 TRBD2 TRBV7-2 TGTGCCAGCAGCCAATTTAGCGGGAGCGGAGAGACCCAGTACTTC CASSQFSGSGETQYF
. 18 TRBJ2-3 TRBD2 TRBV10-3 TGTGCCATCAGTGAGTCGCGTTCTAGCGGGGTTAGCACAGATACGCAGTATTTT CAISESRSSGVSTDTQYF
. 16 TRBJ2-3 . TRBV5-1 TGCGCCAGCAGCTCACCGGGACCCCCAAGCACAGATACGCAGTATTTT CASSSPGPPSTDTQYF
few 13 TRBJ2-7 TRBD1 TRBV12-3/TRBV12-4 TGTGCCAGCAGTGTTGGGACAGAATACGAGCAGTACTTC CASSVGTEYEQYF
once 14 TRBJ2-7 . TRBV24-1 TGTGCCACCTCCAGCGGGTTCAACTCCTACGAGCAGTACTTC CATSSGFNSYEQYF
. 14 TRBJ2-5 . TRBV9 TGTGCCAGCAGCGTAGGGGGGGCGATACAGACCCAGTACTTC CASSVGGAIQTQYF
. 18 TRBJ2-6 . TRBV6-2/TRBV6-3 TGTGCCAGCAGTTACCCCACAGGGAAGGGGTCTGGGGCCAACGTCCTGACTTTC CASSYPTGKGSGANVLTF
. 12 TRBJ1-2 . TRBV2 TGTGCCAGCCGGGAGGGCGGCTATGGCTACACCTTC CASREGGYGYTF